One T cell receptor (beta chain) is described in this entry. The sample belongs to a study of blood T cell repertoires in COVID-19. Study details: PBMCs, B-cell-depleted T cells, or T cells provided the cDNA or gDNA that made up the material.

Only in-frame clones appear in the TCRdb table, and some are missing; sequencing was by immunoSEQ multiplex PCR. The data contain 110,000 or so clones, 70% to 90% of them singletons. The CDR3 is made up of 17 amino acids. The trim removed 2 bases at V and 0 bases at J, leaving 4 bases unmatched. Germline V gives CDR1 SGHTA, CDR2 FQGNSA. V is TRBV7-2 and J is TRBJ2-3; 11 bases align to TRBD2. The origin of this receptor is a man aged 35 to 55 with acute or convalescent COVID-19. Input material: peripheral blood. The CDR3, as DNA: TGTGCCAGCAGCTTAAAACTAGCGGGGGCCAGCACAGATACGCAGTATTTT. Protein sequence: CASSLKLAGASTDTQYF.